The 28 T cell receptor beta chains in this list originate from one sample, sequenced in a study of blood T cell repertoires in COVID-19 (TCRdb year 2020). Libraries were built with the immunoSEQ multiplex PCR assay. In TCRdb, the immuneACCESS table is reduced to in-frame sequences with V and J assigned. These tables do not hold every clone; where another copy was compared, an unresolved V gene accounts for under half, and the others remain unexplained. This sample has about 140,000 clones in its table, and around 86% of those were observed once. The ten largest clones take up 3.5% to 5% of the sample. What was sequenced was peripheral blood. All receptors derive from a woman over 75 with acute or convalescent COVID-19.

The chain links TRBV5-4 to TRBJ2-7; possible D gene TRBD2, 5 bases. This CDR3 contains 14 residues. Germline CDR1 reads SGHNT; CDR2 reads YYREEE (reference sequence). V was clipped by 0 bases and J by 5 bases, with 12 bases between them. DNA for the CDR3: TGTGCCAGCAGCTTGGAGTTGGCGGGTGACGAGCAGTACTTC. This sequence encodes CASSLELAGDEQYF.

The V gene is TRBV5-1, the J gene TRBJ2-2; D is perhaps TRBD2 (5 bases). This CDR3 has 18 amino acids. V was clipped by 0 bases and J by 4 bases, with 19 bases between them. CDR1 is SGHRS, CDR2 YFSETQ, per germline. The CDR3 spells CASSLDPGLSWVTGELFF. CDR3 DNA: TGCGCCAGCAGCTTGGACCCGGGGTTGAGTTGGGTCACCGGGGAGCTGTTTTTT.

This clone showed up just a few times. The chain couples TRBV4-1 to TRBJ1-2, with D perhaps TRBD1 (6 bases). The CDR3 is 14 amino acids. V was shortened by 1 base and J by 5 bases, with 11 bases between the two germline ends. CDR1 is MGHRA, CDR2 YSYEKL, per germline. The CDR3 bases are TGCGCCAGCAGCCAAGCTATCAGGGGTTATGGCTACACCTTC. Its protein is CASSQAIRGYGYTF.

The chain combines TRBV7-7 with TRBJ2-3; TRBD2 might be the D (6 bases). This CDR3 contains 15 residues. Germline CDR1 and CDR2: SSHAT and FNYEAQ (reference sequence). V lost 3 bases and J 3 bases, leaving 13 bases between the germline ends. The CDR3 spells CASSFGPGETDTQYF. CDR3 coding DNA: TGTGCCAGCAGCTTTGGGCCGGGGGAAACAGATACGCAGTATTTT.

This clone was observed a handful of times. J is TRBJ1-5 and V is TRBV5-6; a possible D gene is TRBD1 (5 bases). V was shortened by 4 bases and J by 3 bases, with 14 bases between the two germline ends. CDR3 length equals 15 residues. The germline CDR1 and CDR2 sequences are SGHDT and YYEEEE. The chain's CDR3 is CASSLGPGPNQPQHF. CDR3 sequence (DNA): TGTGCCAGCAGCCTTGGGCCAGGGCCCAATCAGCCCCAGCATTTT. Together with reference TRBV5-6 and TRBJ1-5, the CDR3 gives the full variable domain: DAGVTQSPTHLIKTRGQQVTLRCSPKSGHDTVSWYQQALGQGPQFIFQYYEEEERQRGNFPDRFSGHQFPNYSSELNVNALLLGDSALYLCASSLGPGPNQPQHFGDGTRLSIL.

V and J are TRBV27 and TRBJ2-3; 11 nucleotides agree with TRBD2. CDR1 and CDR2 (germline): MNHEY, SMNVEV (reference sequence). The CDR3 is made up of 17 amino acids. V was clipped by 5 bases and J by 6 bases; unmatched bases: 13. The CDR3 spells CASSIGTSGLVSDTQYF. In DNA, the CDR3 is TGTGCCAGCAGTATCGGGACTAGCGGCTTGGTTTCGGATACGCAGTATTTT.

The rearrangement joins TRBV7-8 to TRBJ2-3; weak D call: TRBD2 (5 bases). Trimming left V 5 bases short and J 3 bases short, with 21 bases between. This CDR3 comprises 17 residues. Germline lookup yields CDR1 SGHVS and CDR2 FQNEAQ. The CDR3 DNA reads TGTGCCAGCAGCCTCCACGCCCTCGATAGGGAGACAGATACGCAGTATTTT. Its protein is CASSLHALDRETDTQYF. Combining the CDR3 with reference TRBV7-8 and TRBJ2-3 gives the whole variable domain GAGVSQSPRYKVAKRGQDVALRCDPISGHVSLFWYQQALGQGPEFLTYFQNEAQLDKSGLPSDRFFAERPEGSVSTLKIQRTQQEDSAVYLCASSLHALDRETDTQYFGPGTRLTVL.

The chain employs TRBV7-2 and TRBJ1-5; unclear D gene. V lost 2 bases to trimming and J lost 2 bases, with 13 bases between them. Germline V gene sequence: CDR1 SGHTA, CDR2 FQGNSA. The CDR3 spans 16 residues. The CDR3: CASSLWAISGNQPQHF. The DNA for the CDR3 is TGTGCCAGCAGCTTATGGGCTATCAGTGGCAATCAGCCCCAGCATTTT. The full variable domain, rest sourced from reference TRBV7-2 and TRBJ1-5, is GAGVSQSPSNKVTEKGKDVELRCDPISGHTALYWYRQSLGQGLEFLIYFQGNSAPDKSGLPSDRFSAERTGGSVSTLTIQRTQQEDSAVYLCASSLWAISGNQPQHFGDGTRLSIL.

In DNA, the CDR3 is TGTGCCAGCAGTTACCGAGGGGGCCAGTACTTC. Translation: CASSYRGGQYF. The chain recombines TRBV6-5 with TRBJ2-5; weak D call: TRBD1 (6 bases). CDR3 length equals 11 residues. V dropped 2 bases and J dropped 10 bases, with 8 bases sitting between them. Germline-derived CDR1 and CDR2 are MNHEY and SVGAGI.

The CDR3 DNA is TGCGCCAGCAGCCAAGACGTTGGGACAGGGTATCATCAGCCCCAGCATTTT. Translated: CASSQDVGTGYHQPQHF. The rearrangement links TRBV4-1 to TRBJ1-5; 9 bases map to TRBD1. The CDR3 runs to 17 residues. Germline V gene data show CDR1 as MGHRA and CDR2 as YSYEKL. The ends lost 0 bases at V and 5 bases at J; junction bases unmatched: 8.

A note on this clone: At one end the junction does not follow the germline gene, possibly because of a read error. V is TRBV14 and J is TRBJ1-1; D gene uncertain. CDR1 and CDR2 from the germline V gene are SGHDN and FVKESK. The CDR3 totals 17 residues. CDR3 sequence: CASSRGRRANMNTEAFF. CDR3 nucleotide sequence: TGTGCCAGTAGCCGAGGAAGGCGGGCGAACATGAACACTGAAGCTTTCTTT.

The rearrangement links TRBV2 to TRBJ2-7, with 14 bases aligning to TRBD2. The germline V gene has CDR1 SNHLY and CDR2 FYNNEI. This CDR3 contains 14 residues. J was trimmed by 2 bases and V by 8 bases; bases with no gene match: 2. CDR3 sequence: CASVTSGGAYEQYF. As DNA, the CDR3 is TGTGCCAGCGTGACTAGCGGGGGGGCCTACGAGCAGTACTTC.

This chain connects TRBV14 to TRBJ2-1, with 8 bases identical to TRBD2. The V gene end was trimmed by 6 bases and the J gene end by 0 bases; junction bases not matched to a gene: 4. This CDR3 is 15 amino acids long. Germline values: CDR1 SGHDN, CDR2 FVKESK. DNA for the CDR3: TGTGCCAGCAGGGGTAGCGGGAACTCCTACAATGAGCAGTTCTTC. This gives the protein CASRGSGNSYNEQFF.

The chain recombines TRBV15 with TRBJ2-5, with a possible D match to TRBD1 (5 bases). With 0 bases removed from V and 5 bases from J, the gap between germline ends came to 13 bases. The V gene's germline CDR1 is LNHNV and CDR2 YYDKDF (reference sequence). The CDR3 length is 15 residues. CDR3 DNA sequence: TGTGCCACCAGCAGAGATCGTCCAGGGCGGGAGACCCAGTACTTC. Its protein is CATSRDRPGRETQYF. The variable domain in full, with the rest retrieved from reference TRBV15 and TRBJ2-5, is DAMVIQNPRYQVTQFGKPVTLSCSQTLNHNVMYWYQQKSSQAPKLLFHYYDKDFNNEADTPDNFQSRRPNTSFCFLDIRSPGLGDTAMYLCATSRDRPGRETQYFGPGTRLLVL.

This chain joins TRBV29-1 and TRBJ2-7, with no clear D. V lost 0 bases, J lost 0 bases, and 9 bases lay in between. The CDR3 consists of 14 residues. From germline, CDR1 is SQVTM and CDR2 ANQGSEA. The CDR3 DNA reads as TGCAGCGTTGAAGATCAGAACTACTCCTACGAGCAGTACTTC. Protein: CSVEDQNYSYEQYF.

The chain is built from TRBV4-1 and TRBJ1-6; D perhaps matches TRBD1 (5 bases). The CDR3 is 15 amino acids. Germline V CDR1 and CDR2: MGHRA, YSYEKL. V was trimmed by 2 bases and J by 8 bases, leaving 13 bases between them. The CDR3 sequence is CASSQQVTAYSPLHF. For the CDR3, the DNA is TGCGCCAGCAGCCAACAGGTGACAGCGTATTCACCCCTCCACTTT.

V usage is TRBV19 and J usage is TRBJ2-7, with TRBD2 matching over 7 bases. CDR1 and CDR2 (germline): LNHDA, SQIVND (reference sequence). The length of the CDR3 is 14 residues. Trimming took 5 bases from V and 4 from J; bases not matched to a gene: 8. This CDR3 reads CASSWEGGGYEQYF. The CDR3 region has the DNA TGTGCCAGTAGTTGGGAGGGAGGTGGATACGAGCAGTACTTC.

The gene calls are TRBV6-5 and TRBJ2-7, with 7 bases identical to TRBD2. The ends lost 5 bases at V and 3 bases at J; junction bases unmatched: 7. This CDR3 comprises 14 residues. CDR1 is MNHEY, CDR2 SVGAGI, per germline. The DNA for the CDR3 is TGTGCCAGCAGTCGACTAGCCCTAGACTACGAGCAGTACTTC. This codes for CASSRLALDYEQYF.

The chain recombines TRBV7-2 with TRBJ1-4; 9 bases line up with TRBD1. Unmatched junction bases numbered 9, after V lost 2 bases and J lost 8 bases. The CDR3 extends over 16 amino acids. CDR1 SGHTA and CDR2 FQGNSA come from the germline V gene. The CDR3: CASSLLPGTGTEKLFF. For the CDR3, the DNA is TGTGCCAGCAGCTTACTCCCCGGGACAGGGACCGAAAAACTGTTTTTT.

This rearrangement joins TRBV18 to TRBJ1-2; no reliable D call. V lost 3 bases to trimming and J lost 4 bases, with 3 bases between them. The CDR3 sequence is 11 residues long. Germline CDR1 and CDR2: KGHSH and LQKENI. Here the CDR3 reads CASSPGYGYTF. In DNA form, the CDR3 reads TGTGCCAGCTCACCCGGCTATGGCTACACCTTC.

This clone was observed a single time. The genes are TRBV6-6 and TRBJ2-7; 7 bases align to TRBD1. CDR1 MNHNY and CDR2 SVGAGI come from the germline V gene (reference sequence). Trimming took 2 bases from V and 7 from J; bases not matched to a gene: 8. The CDR3 sequence is 14 residues long. This chain's CDR3 is CASSYTGPGGEQYF. For the CDR3, the DNA is TGTGCCAGCAGTTACACAGGCCCAGGGGGTGAGCAGTACTTC.

V gene TRBV30 combines with J gene TRBJ2-7; TRBD2 might be the D (6 bases). The CDR3 covers 14 residues. Trimming pared 0 bases from V and 4 bases from J, leaving 13 bases between. Germline V gene lookup returns CDR1 GTSNPN and CDR2 SVGIG (reference sequence). CDR3: CAWSVTLGGYEQYF. CDR3 DNA sequence: TGTGCCTGGAGTGTAACTTTGGGGGGTTACGAGCAGTACTTC.

V gene TRBV7-9 combines with J gene TRBJ2-3; 7 bases line up with TRBD2. Germline V lookup: CDR1 SEHNR, CDR2 FQNEAQ (reference sequence). Trimming at V came to 8 bases and at J to 5 bases, leaving 4 bases not matched to a gene. The CDR3 sequence is 12 residues long. The CDR3 protein is CASGREGDTQYF. CDR3 sequence (DNA): TGTGCCAGCGGGAGGGAAGGAGATACGCAGTATTTT.

The chain joins TRBV12-3 or TRBV12-4 to TRBJ1-5; D possibly corresponds to TRBD1 (6 bases). The CDR3 has 13 residues. Trimming took 3 bases from V and 6 from J, leaving 9 bases between them. CDR3 sequence reads: CASSLGASQPQHF. Here the CDR3 DNA reads TGTGCCAGCAGTTTGGGGGCCTCTCAGCCCCAGCATTTT.

The chain combines TRBV11-2 with TRBJ2-5; 7 bases are shared with TRBD1. CDR1 and CDR2 from the germline V gene are SGHAT and FQNNGV. This CDR3 contains 15 residues. J was trimmed by 5 bases and V by 1 base; bases with no gene match: 7. This CDR3 is CASSLGPGGRETQYF. The CDR3 DNA reads TGTGCCAGCAGCTTAGGGCCAGGGGGAAGGGAGACCCAGTACTTC.

This clone was seen just once. The rearrangement joins TRBV15 to TRBJ2-2, with 7 bases fitting TRBD2. The trim removed 5 bases at V and 4 bases at J, leaving 16 bases unmatched. The germline gives CDR1 LNHNV, CDR2 YYDKDF (reference sequence). The CDR3 contains 18 residues. CDR3 residues: CATSPRLRLAPSTGELFF. The CDR3 DNA follows: TGTGCCACCAGCCCTAGACTACGACTAGCACCTAGCACCGGGGAGCTGTTTTTT.

V is TRBV15 and J is TRBJ2-7; D possibly corresponds to TRBD2 (5 bases). With 0 bases removed from V and 3 bases from J, the gap between germline ends came to 18 bases. The CDR3 runs 17 residues. Germline CDR1 reads LNHNV; CDR2 reads YYDKDF (reference sequence). The DNA of the CDR3 is TGTGCCACCAGCAGAGATTCGGACGCCCAGCGGAGCTACGAGCAGTACTTC. It codes for CATSRDSDAQRSYEQYF.

The chain combines TRBV5-1 with TRBJ1-1, with 7 bases that match TRBD1. V lost 3 bases, J lost 6 bases, and 8 bases stayed unmatched. Germline loops: CDR1 SGHRS, CDR2 YFSETQ. The CDR3 runs 14 residues. For the CDR3, the DNA is TGCGCCAGCAGCTACTACAGGGGTTCAGCTGAAGCTTTCTTT. Translation: CASSYYRGSAEAFF. The whole variable domain, remainder taken from reference TRBV5-1 and TRBJ1-1, is KAGVTQTPRYLIKTRGQQVTLSCSPISGHRSVSWYQQTPGQGLQFLFEYFSETQRNKGNFPGRFSGRQFSNSRSEMNVSTLELGDSALYLCASSYYRGSAEAFFGQGTRLTVV.